Following are 5 T cell receptor beta chains from one sample sequenced in a study of blood T cell repertoires in COVID-19. TCRdb's table, derived via immunoSEQ multiplex PCR, lists solely in-frame clones and lacks some. The sample carries roughly 80,000 clones, more than 70% recorded once. The sample comprised peripheral blood. Receptors originate from a man aged 55 to 70 with active or convalescent COVID-19.

The chain has TRBV7-2 and TRBJ2-5, with a tentative D call TRBD1 (5 bases). Germline CDR1 reads SGHTA; CDR2 reads FQGNSA. The CDR3 is 15 residues long. Trimming removed 1 base from V and 5 bases from J, with 14 bases in between. CDR3 nucleotides: TGTGCCAGCAGCTTAGTAGGGGATGTCTGGGAGACCCAGTACTTC. It encodes CASSLVGDVWETQYF.

This rearrangement joins TRBV10-3 to TRBJ2-3; 8 bases are shared with TRBD2. Germline values: CDR1 ENHRY, CDR2 SYGVKD. This CDR3 has 18 amino acids. V was pared by 3 bases and J by 0 bases, with 11 bases of the junction left unmatched. The CDR3 bases are TGTGCCATCAGTGAAGCCAGCGGGGGTTCCCTTAGCACAGATACGCAGTATTTT. Translation gives CAISEASGGSLSTDTQYF.

V and J are TRBV19 and TRBJ1-3; no definite D call. V lost 6 bases and J 0 bases, leaving 12 bases between the germline ends. The V gene's germline CDR1 is LNHDA and CDR2 SQIVND (reference sequence). This CDR3 is 15 amino acids long. The CDR3 reads CASRSVLSSGNTIYF. In DNA, the CDR3 is TGTGCCAGTAGATCGGTGTTGAGCTCTGGAAACACCATATATTTT.

The CDR3 nucleotides are TGTGCCAGCAGCTCTTCCGGGGAGATGAACACTGAAGCTTTCTTT. Its protein product is CASSSSGEMNTEAFF. The chain has TRBV27 and TRBJ1-1; no clear D. The CDR3 length is 15 residues. V was trimmed by 6 bases and J by 0 bases, leaving 14 bases between them. The germline V gene encodes CDR1 MNHEY and CDR2 SMNVEV (reference sequence).

The chain combines TRBV29-1 with TRBJ1-6; D remains ambiguous. The CDR3 is 13 residues long. Germline CDR1 reads SQVTM; CDR2 reads ANQGSEA. Trimming shortened V by 8 bases and J by 6 bases, and 14 bases separated the two germline ends. The CDR3 DNA sequence: TGCAGCCCGGTCGGCAGGCTTAATTCACCCCTCCACTTT. This codes for CSPVGRLNSPLHF.